A selection of T cell receptor beta chains follows, all from one sample in a study of neurological immune-mediated disorders. A single record per CDR3 protein comes from TCRdb applying MiXCR to the 5' RACE reads. The table records 130,000 or so distinct CDR3 sequences, about 3.2% of them present only once. The source material was PBMCs. Every receptor here comes from a woman aged 25 to 39 with multiple sclerosis. Each CDR3 is given with its conserved first and last residue. Fields, in order: J gene, D gene, clone size, V gene, CDR3 DNA, CDR3 protein. A D gene is named only where the DNA matches it firmly. A clone size is listed for some rows: how often the clone was seen (once, few, many), or a class if it is expanded.

j_call: TRBJ2-2; d_call: TRBD2; clone_size: few; v_call: TRBV7-8; cdr3_nt: TGTGCCACCCTGCTAGCGGAGAACACCGGGGAGCTGTTTTTT; cdr3_aa: CATLLAENTGELFF
j_call: TRBJ1-1; d_call: .; clone_size: few; v_call: TRBV4-3; cdr3_nt: TGCGCCAGCAGCCAAGATGGGGACACTGAAGCTTTCTTT; cdr3_aa: CASSQDGDTEAFF
j_call: TRBJ2-7; d_call: .; clone_size: many; v_call: TRBV21-1; cdr3_nt: TGTGCCAGTCACCCGCAGACAGGGGGGTACGAGCAGTACTTC; cdr3_aa: CASHPQTGGYEQYF
j_call: TRBJ2-1; d_call: .; clone_size: many; v_call: TRBV20-1; cdr3_nt: TGCAGTGCAACCGGACAGTCTTACAATGAGCAGTTCTTC; cdr3_aa: CSATGQSYNEQFF
j_call: TRBJ1-1; d_call: .; clone_size: .; v_call: TRBV18; cdr3_nt: TGTGCCAGCTCACCGCCAAGGGGGAACACTGAAGCTTTCTTT; cdr3_aa: CASSPPRGNTEAFF
j_call: TRBJ2-7; d_call: .; clone_size: many; v_call: TRBV20-1; cdr3_nt: TGCAGTGCTAGCGGGAGACAGTACGAGCAGTACTTC; cdr3_aa: CSASGRQYEQYF
j_call: TRBJ2-2; d_call: .; clone_size: .; v_call: TRBV7-6; cdr3_nt: TGTGCCAGCAGCTTCGGGGGGCGGACCGGGGAGCTGTTTTTT; cdr3_aa: CASSFGGRTGELFF
j_call: TRBJ1-1; d_call: TRBD1; clone_size: many; v_call: TRBV29-1; cdr3_nt: TGCAGCGTTCTGGGACAGGGAATCACTGAAGCTTTCTTT; cdr3_aa: CSVLGQGITEAFF
j_call: TRBJ1-6; d_call: .; clone_size: .; v_call: TRBV20-1; cdr3_nt: TGCAGTGCTAGCCAGGGGCAGGATTCACCCCTCCACTTT; cdr3_aa: CSASQGQDSPLHF
j_call: TRBJ2-3; d_call: TRBD2; clone_size: .; v_call: TRBV2; cdr3_nt: TGTGCCAGCAGTGGTAGACTAGCGGGGACAGATACGCAGTATTTT; cdr3_aa: CASSGRLAGTDTQYF
j_call: TRBJ2-2; d_call: .; clone_size: many; v_call: TRBV5-1; cdr3_nt: TGCGCCAGCACTGGTCGGACGAACACCGGGGAGCTGTTTTTT; cdr3_aa: CASTGRTNTGELFF
j_call: TRBJ2-1; d_call: .; clone_size: many; v_call: TRBV4-1; cdr3_nt: TGCGCCAGCAGCCTCGTAGGAGATGCCGGTGAGCAGTTCTTC; cdr3_aa: CASSLVGDAGEQFF
j_call: TRBJ1-2; d_call: .; clone_size: many; v_call: TRBV11-3; cdr3_nt: TGTGCCAGCAGCTTAGATCGGGCAGTCTCTAACTATGGCTACACCTTC; cdr3_aa: CASSLDRAVSNYGYTF
j_call: TRBJ2-1; d_call: .; clone_size: many; v_call: TRBV4-3; cdr3_nt: TGCGCCAGCAGCCAAGAGGGGACGGTCAATGAGCAGTTCTTC; cdr3_aa: CASSQEGTVNEQFF
j_call: TRBJ1-2; d_call: TRBD1; clone_size: many; v_call: TRBV7-9; cdr3_nt: TGTGCCAGTAACCGGGACAGCTTTAACTATGGCTACACCTTC; cdr3_aa: CASNRDSFNYGYTF
j_call: TRBJ1-2; d_call: TRBD1; clone_size: many; v_call: TRBV15; cdr3_nt: TGTGCCACCAGCAGAGGGGGGCAAGACAGGGTAACCTATGGCTACACCTTC; cdr3_aa: CATSRGGQDRVTYGYTF
j_call: TRBJ2-1; d_call: .; clone_size: many; v_call: TRBV20-1; cdr3_nt: TGCAGTGCTAGGGGACCATACAATGAGCAGTTCTTC; cdr3_aa: CSARGPYNEQFF
j_call: TRBJ1-1; d_call: .; clone_size: many; v_call: TRBV5-6; cdr3_nt: TGTGCCAGCAGCTTGGATACAGTGAACACTGAAGCTTTCTTT; cdr3_aa: CASSLDTVNTEAFF
j_call: TRBJ1-1; d_call: .; clone_size: many; v_call: TRBV5-6; cdr3_nt: TGTGCCAGCAGGCCGGGACCACAGAACACTGAAGCTTTCTTT; cdr3_aa: CASRPGPQNTEAFF
j_call: TRBJ2-7; d_call: .; clone_size: many; v_call: TRBV12-3/TRBV12-4; cdr3_nt: TGTGCCAGCGGGGGGGGCGGCTACGAGCAGTACTTC; cdr3_aa: CASGGGGYEQYF
j_call: TRBJ1-5; d_call: .; clone_size: many; v_call: TRBV5-1; cdr3_nt: TGCGCCAGCACCATACCGATCGGGGCGCCCCGGCAGCCCCAGCATTTT; cdr3_aa: CASTIPIGAPRQPQHF
j_call: TRBJ1-1; d_call: TRBD1; clone_size: many; v_call: TRBV29-1; cdr3_nt: TGCAGCGTGCAGGACAGGGATGAAGCTTTCTTT; cdr3_aa: CSVQDRDEAFF
j_call: TRBJ1-5; d_call: .; clone_size: many; v_call: TRBV12-3/TRBV12-4; cdr3_nt: TGTGCCAGCAGTTTATCAGAGAGCAATCAGCCCCAGCATTTT; cdr3_aa: CASSLSESNQPQHF
j_call: TRBJ1-5; d_call: TRBD1; clone_size: few; v_call: TRBV20-1; cdr3_nt: TGCAGTGCTAGAGATCCGGACAGGGGTAGCCAGCCCCAGCATTTT; cdr3_aa: CSARDPDRGSQPQHF
j_call: TRBJ1-1; d_call: .; clone_size: many; v_call: TRBV5-1; cdr3_nt: TGCGCCAGCAGCTTGGCAGGACACCCGAACACTGAAGCTTTCTTT; cdr3_aa: CASSLAGHPNTEAFF
j_call: TRBJ2-7; d_call: .; clone_size: .; v_call: TRBV7-2; cdr3_nt: TGTGCCAGCAGCTTTACCGGGGTTTTTAGCGAGCAGTACTTC; cdr3_aa: CASSFTGVFSEQYF
j_call: TRBJ1-1; d_call: .; clone_size: many; v_call: TRBV6-2/TRBV6-3; cdr3_nt: TGTGCCACAGTTCCGACCTCAGGGGCGAACACTGAAGCTTTCTTT; cdr3_aa: CATVPTSGANTEAFF
j_call: TRBJ2-3; d_call: .; clone_size: many; v_call: TRBV11-2; cdr3_nt: TGTGCCAGCCTACCCGGGTCTACCCCTTCAGATACGCAGTATTTT; cdr3_aa: CASLPGSTPSDTQYF
j_call: TRBJ2-7; d_call: .; clone_size: many; v_call: TRBV6-1; cdr3_nt: TGTGCCAGCAGTGATTATTCCTGGTACGAGCAGTACTTC; cdr3_aa: CASSDYSWYEQYF
j_call: TRBJ1-5; d_call: .; clone_size: many; v_call: TRBV7-9; cdr3_nt: TGCGCCAGCAGCTTGGACAGTAGCAATCAGCCCCAGCATTTT; cdr3_aa: CASSLDSSNQPQHF
j_call: TRBJ1-1; d_call: .; clone_size: few; v_call: TRBV7-2; cdr3_nt: TGTGCCAGCAGCTTATTAGTTTTCGACACTGAAGCTTTCTTT; cdr3_aa: CASSLLVFDTEAFF
j_call: TRBJ1-1; d_call: .; clone_size: many; v_call: TRBV27; cdr3_nt: TGTGCCAGCAGTTCGGACAGGAACACTGAAGCTTTCTTT; cdr3_aa: CASSSDRNTEAFF
j_call: TRBJ2-7; d_call: .; clone_size: many; v_call: TRBV7-2; cdr3_nt: TGTGCCAGCAGCCCCGCCGTCCGCGAGCAGTACTTC; cdr3_aa: CASSPAVREQYF
j_call: TRBJ2-7; d_call: .; clone_size: many; v_call: TRBV7-7; cdr3_nt: TGTGCCAGCAGCTTAGACAGGTCCAACGAGCAGTACTTC; cdr3_aa: CASSLDRSNEQYF
j_call: TRBJ1-6; d_call: .; clone_size: many; v_call: TRBV20-1; cdr3_nt: TGCAGTGCTAGGGGGCGCGGGGATTCACCCCTCCACTTT; cdr3_aa: CSARGRGDSPLHF
j_call: TRBJ2-7; d_call: TRBD1; clone_size: .; v_call: TRBV7-6; cdr3_nt: TGTGCCATAGCAAGAGGGTCAGGGGGATCCTACGAGCAGTACTTC; cdr3_aa: CAIARGSGGSYEQYF
j_call: TRBJ2-3; d_call: .; clone_size: many; v_call: TRBV5-1; cdr3_nt: TGCGCCAGCAGCCCTGGGCCACCCTCGGATACGCAGTATTTT; cdr3_aa: CASSPGPPSDTQYF
j_call: TRBJ1-1; d_call: .; clone_size: many; v_call: TRBV5-1; cdr3_nt: TGCGCCAGCAGTCTCGGGGTGCATGGGAACACTGAAGCTTTCTTT; cdr3_aa: CASSLGVHGNTEAFF
j_call: TRBJ2-1; d_call: .; clone_size: many; v_call: TRBV6-1; cdr3_nt: TGTGCCAGCGATCACGGAGTAGATGAGCAGTTCTTC; cdr3_aa: CASDHGVDEQFF
j_call: TRBJ1-1; d_call: TRBD1; clone_size: many; v_call: TRBV12-3/TRBV12-4; cdr3_nt: TGTGCCAGCAGGGGGACAGGGGGCGGCTCTGAAGCTTTCTTT; cdr3_aa: CASRGTGGGSEAFF
j_call: TRBJ2-3; d_call: .; clone_size: many; v_call: TRBV9; cdr3_nt: TGTGCCAGCAGCGTAGACGACACAGATACGCAGTATTTT; cdr3_aa: CASSVDDTDTQYF
j_call: TRBJ2-5; d_call: .; clone_size: many; v_call: TRBV20-1; cdr3_nt: TGCAGTGCTAGAGACAAGGCAGTACGGGAGACCCAGTACTTC; cdr3_aa: CSARDKAVRETQYF
j_call: TRBJ2-5; d_call: .; clone_size: .; v_call: TRBV20-1; cdr3_nt: TGCAGTGCTAGACTAGCGGAGACCCAGTACTTC; cdr3_aa: CSARLAETQYF
j_call: TRBJ2-1; d_call: .; clone_size: many; v_call: TRBV5-1; cdr3_nt: TGCGCCAGCAGGGAGGGCTATGAGCAGTTCTTC; cdr3_aa: CASREGYEQFF
j_call: TRBJ2-1; d_call: TRBD2; clone_size: many; v_call: TRBV20-1; cdr3_nt: TGCAGTGCTAGAGATCGCCTAGCGGGAGTCTATGAGCAGTTCTTC; cdr3_aa: CSARDRLAGVYEQFF